Shown below are 21 T cell receptor beta chains from a single sample sequenced in a study of cytomegalovirus exposure and HLA in healthy donors. The protocol was immunoSEQ multiplex PCR, while the TCRdb copy is restricted to in-frame clones and leaves out a portion. The profile covers some 45,000 clones, with approximately 90% appearing a single time and 5% to 6% taken by the ten largest. The sample comprised PBMCs. The receptor source for this set is a man in his late teens or twenties in good health and CMV-seronegative.

The chain recombines TRBV7-9 with TRBJ1-2, with D unclear. CDR3 size: 13 residues. In germline, CDR1 is SEHNR, CDR2 FQNEAQ (reference sequence). Between the trimmed V and J ends, which lost 3 bases and 0 bases, there was a span of 5 bases. The CDR3 coding sequence is TGTGCCAGCAGCTTGGGAGCTAACTATGGCTACACCTTC. Translation gives CASSLGANYGYTF.

The chain uses TRBV6-6 and TRBJ2-7; 8 bases map to TRBD1. Germline CDR1 reads MNHNY; CDR2 reads SVGAGI (reference sequence). After removal of 6 bases from V and 6 bases from J, the junction contained 4 bases not matched to a gene. The CDR3 runs to 12 residues. CDR3 DNA sequence: TGTGCCAGCAGGATAGACAGGGGCGAGCAGTACTTC. It codes for CASRIDRGEQYF.

CDR3 DNA: TGTGCCAGTACTCGAGGGACTACGTACAATGAGCAGTTCTTC. It translates to CASTRGTTYNEQFF. This chain joins TRBV19 and TRBJ2-1; 7 bases match TRBD2. Germline assignment: CDR1 LNHDA and CDR2 SQIVND (reference sequence). V was pared by 7 bases and J by 4 bases, with 7 bases of the junction left unmatched. This CDR3 contains 14 residues.

DNA of the CDR3: TGTGCCAGCAGAGTGACAGGGGCAGGAGAAAAACTGTTTTTT. Translated, it gives CASRVTGAGEKLFF. This chain connects TRBV5-6 to TRBJ1-4; the match to TRBD1 covers 8 bases. In germline, CDR1 is SGHDT, CDR2 YYEEEE. The CDR3 has 14 residues. V was clipped by 5 bases and J by 8 bases; unmatched bases: 8.

The chain combines TRBV11-2 with TRBJ2-7; TRBD1 matches at 9 bases. Germline V gives CDR1 SGHAT, CDR2 FQNNGV. This CDR3 is built from 14 residues. The ends lost 5 bases at V and 2 bases at J; junction bases unmatched: 4. CDR3 in amino acids: CASSTRTGAYEQYF. CDR3 in DNA: TGTGCCAGCAGCACCCGGACAGGGGCCTACGAGCAGTACTTC.

The rearrangement links TRBV5-1 to TRBJ2-2, with D possibly matching TRBD1 (5 bases). V lost 0 bases and J 3 bases, leaving 12 bases between the germline ends. The CDR3 totals 16 residues. The germline gives CDR1 SGHRS, CDR2 YFSETQ. The CDR3 nucleotides are TGCGCCAGCAGCTTGGAAGGGGTCGTGGACACCGGGGAGCTGTTTTTT. Amino acid sequence: CASSLEGVVDTGELFF.

V gene TRBV18 combines with J gene TRBJ2-2, with 8 bases aligning to TRBD1. The CDR3 spans 15 residues. The germline gives CDR1 KGHSH, CDR2 LQKENI. V dropped 3 bases and J dropped 4; count of bases not matched to a gene: 4. This CDR3 reads CASSPLTGVTGELFF. DNA for the CDR3: TGTGCCAGCTCACCTCTGACAGGGGTCACCGGGGAGCTGTTTTTT.

The V gene is TRBV19, the J gene TRBJ2-4; D is unclear. The V gene lost 5 bases and the J gene lost 9 bases, with 8 bases spanning the gap. The germline CDR1 and CDR2 sequences are LNHDA and SQIVND (reference sequence). CDR3 length: 11 amino acids. CDR3 amino acids: CASSLGSIQYF. The CDR3 coding sequence is TGTGCCAGTAGTCTCGGTAGCATTCAGTACTTC.

The chain links TRBV18 to TRBJ1-3; no reliable D call. CDR1 is KGHSH and CDR2 is LQKENI in the germline V gene. Trimming stripped 1 base from V and 7 bases from J, with 17 bases between. This CDR3 has 16 amino acids. The CDR3 spells CASSPLLREVGNTIYF. CDR3 coding DNA: TGTGCCAGCTCACCACTCCTGAGGGAAGTTGGTAACACCATATATTTT.

The rearrangement links TRBV9 to TRBJ2-2; 10 nucleotides match TRBD2. Germline lookup yields CDR1 SGDLS and CDR2 YYNGEE. Trimming cost V 0 bases and J 4 bases; bases outside gene matches: 3. The CDR3 covers 16 residues. The CDR3 nucleotides are TGTGCCAGCAGCGTAGGACTAGCGGGCCTCACCGGGGAGCTGTTTTTT. Its translation: CASSVGLAGLTGELFF.

The gene calls are TRBV5-4 and TRBJ1-1, with TRBD1 as a possible D gene (6 bases). The CDR3 covers 15 residues. Germline lookup yields CDR1 SGHNT and CDR2 YYREEE (reference sequence). V was trimmed by 5 bases and J by 0 bases, leaving 14 bases between them. The CDR3 protein is CASSSAGVMNTEAFF. CDR3 sequence (DNA): TGTGCCAGCAGTTCCGCAGGGGTCATGAACACTGAAGCTTTCTTT. Drawing the rest from reference TRBV5-4 and TRBJ1-1, the complete variable domain is ETGVTQSPTHLIKTRGQQVTLRCSSQSGHNTVSWYQQALGQGPQFIFQYYREEENGRGNFPPRFSGLQFPNYSSELNVNALELDDSALYLCASSSAGVMNTEAFFGQGTRLTVV.

Here the CDR3 DNA reads TGTGCCAGCTCACAGGGGGACGGCGCGGTAACCTTC. This codes for CASSQGDGAVTF. The rearrangement joins TRBV18 to TRBJ1-2; D perhaps matches TRBD1 (6 bases). The CDR3 is made up of 12 amino acids. Germline-derived CDR1 and CDR2 are KGHSH and LQKENI. The V gene lost 4 bases and the J gene lost 14 bases, with 17 bases spanning the gap.

The chain couples TRBV5-6 to TRBJ1-1; D not certain. The V gene lost 3 bases and the J gene lost 7 bases, with 13 bases spanning the gap. The germline CDR1 and CDR2 sequences are SGHDT and YYEEEE. CDR3 size: 13 residues. Here the CDR3 reads CASSWRVRSEAFF. The DNA for the CDR3 is TGTGCCAGCAGCTGGAGGGTTAGGAGTGAAGCTTTCTTT.

This clone showed up just once. The rearrangement links TRBV2 to TRBJ2-7; 8 bases fit TRBD2. From germline, CDR1 is SNHLY and CDR2 FYNNEI. V was clipped by 4 bases and J by 5 bases; unmatched bases: 10. CDR3 length: 15 residues. CDR3 in amino acids: CASSAGGTGGNEQYF. CDR3 bases: TGTGCCAGCAGTGCCGGGGGGACGGGAGGGAACGAGCAGTACTTC.

J is TRBJ1-1 and V is TRBV14; D remains unclear. The CDR3 is 15 residues long. Germline CDR1 SGHDN, CDR2 FVKESK. Trimming removed 1 base at V and 0 bases at J, with 9 bases between. In DNA, the CDR3 is TGTGCCAGCAGCCAAGGTCCAGGTTTGAACACTGAAGCTTTCTTT. Its protein is CASSQGPGLNTEAFF.

The J gene is TRBJ1-1, the V gene TRBV25-1; 8 bases agree with TRBD1. The CDR3 has 15 residues. Germline CDR1 MGHDK, CDR2 SYGVNS. V lost 6 bases, J lost 4 bases, and 10 bases stayed unmatched. CDR3 nucleotide sequence: TGTGCCAGCAGGGCACAGGGGGGGGCCGGCACTGAAGCTTTCTTT. This encodes CASRAQGGAGTEAFF.

This chain connects TRBV4-1 to TRBJ2-4; D may be TRBD1 (5 bases). From germline, CDR1 is MGHRA and CDR2 YSYEKL. Trimming took 0 bases from V and 0 from J, leaving 18 bases between them. CDR3 size: 19 residues. DNA of the CDR3: TGCGCCAGCAGCCAAGATCACTTTCTCTTACAGGCAGCCAAAAACATTCAGTACTTC. Protein product: CASSQDHFLLQAAKNIQYF.

The rearrangement links TRBV5-1 to TRBJ2-3; TRBD1 matches at 8 bases. Germline V lookup: CDR1 SGHRS, CDR2 YFSETQ. There are 16 residues in the CDR3. V trimming: 0 bases; J trimming: 2 bases; junction bases outside the gene matches: 5. The CDR3 DNA is TGCGCCAGCAGCTTGGCTCTACAGGGGGACACAGATACGCAGTATTTT. It yields the protein CASSLALQGDTDTQYF. Using reference TRBV5-1 and TRBJ2-3 for the parts outside the CDR3, the full variable domain is KAGVTQTPRYLIKTRGQQVTLSCSPISGHRSVSWYQQTPGQGLQFLFEYFSETQRNKGNFPGRFSGRQFSNSRSEMNVSTLELGDSALYLCASSLALQGDTDTQYFGPGTRLTVL.

The chain recombines TRBV7-9 with TRBJ2-1; TRBD2 aligns across 13 bases. The CDR3 sequence is 19 residues long. V lost 5 bases, J lost 4 bases, and 14 bases stayed unmatched. The germline V gene encodes CDR1 SEHNR and CDR2 FQNEAQ (reference sequence). CDR3 sequence reads: CASSLNQLTSGGGYNEQFF. In DNA, the CDR3 is TGTGCCAGCAGCCTAAACCAGCTAACTAGCGGGGGGGGGTACAATGAGCAGTTCTTC.

This chain uses TRBV28 with TRBJ1-2; D is ambiguous. V lost 4 bases, J lost 4 bases, and 4 bases lay in between. The CDR3 has 11 residues. Germline loops: CDR1 MDHEN, CDR2 SYDVKM. This CDR3 reads CASSSVYGYTF. The CDR3 nucleotides are TGTGCCAGCAGTTCGGTCTATGGCTACACCTTC.

This chain uses TRBV6-5 with TRBJ1-4; D unclear. Deletions cut 4 bases from V and 8 bases from J, with 17 bases between. This CDR3 has 15 amino acids. Germline V gives CDR1 MNHEY, CDR2 SVGAGI. CDR3 sequence: CASSSLYYEREKLFF. The DNA for the CDR3 is TGTGCCAGCAGTTCTCTCTACTATGAACGAGAAAAACTGTTTTTT.